This T cell receptor (beta chain) was retrieved from a study of control samples from healthy donors and cancer patients. The protocol was immunoSEQ multiplex PCR, while the TCRdb copy is restricted to in-frame clones and leaves out a portion. This table has about 270,000 clones, roughly 82% appearing once. A single count supports this clone. CDR3 length: 18 residues. CDR1 and CDR2 (germline): KGHDR, SFDVKD. J gave up 2 bases and V 4 bases, and 11 bases lay outside the gene matches. The sequence was obtained from an older woman with lung cancer. J is TRBJ2-2 and V is TRBV24-1; TRBD1 agrees at 8 bases. The sample taken for sequencing was PBMCs. CDR3 coding DNA: TGTGCCACCAGTGAGAGTGGACAGGGAGATCTAAACACCGGGGAGCTGTTTTTT. Translating gives CATSESGQGDLNTGELFF.